A selection of T cell receptor beta chains follows, all from one sample in a study of cytomegalovirus exposure and HLA in healthy donors. Repertoires were generated with immunoSEQ multiplex PCR, while TCRdb's copy carries only in-frame clones and drops some. Of about 170,000 clones listed, approximately 88% are singletons. The sample consisted of PBMCs. The source of these receptors is a boy aged 2-9 years in good health and CMV-seronegative. Both conserved end residues are part of each CDR3. A D gene is named only where the DNA matches it firmly. A row's size may be missing; if present it is once, few, many or a size class.

CDR3nt	CDR3aa	v_gene	abundance	j_gene	d_gene
TGCGCCAGCAGCTTGGGACAGTCCAATGGCTACACCTTC	CASSLGQSNGYTF	TRBV5-1	-	TRBJ1-2	-
TGCAGTGCTAGACAGGGTGGCGGCTACACCTTC	CSARQGGGYTF	TRBV20-1	-	TRBJ1-2	-
TGTGCCAGCAGCCCGATAGCGGGAGTGACCGGGGAGCTGTTTTTT	CASSPIAGVTGELFF	TRBV7-9	-	TRBJ2-2	TRBD2
TGTGCCAGTAGTATTCGGGTTCTGGGCACTGAAGCTTTCTTT	CASSIRVLGTEAFF	TRBV19	few	TRBJ1-1	-
TGCAGCGTTGAACAACAGAAAAACACCATATATTTT	CSVEQQKNTIYF	TRBV29-1	-	TRBJ1-3	-
TGTGCCAGTAGTATCGGGACTGCTGTTTATGAGCAGTTCTTC	CASSIGTAVYEQFF	TRBV19	few	TRBJ2-1	-
TGTGCCACCAGCAGAGATCCGGGGGAGACCCAGTACTTC	CATSRDPGETQYF	TRBV15	-	TRBJ2-5	-
TGTGCCAGCAGTGATCACAGGGGGAACACTGAAGCTTTCTTT	CASSDHRGNTEAFF	TRBV25-1	-	TRBJ1-1	TRBD1
TGTGCCAGCAGCAAATCGACAGGGAAGGGAGCTGAAGCTTTCTTT	CASSKSTGKGAEAFF	TRBV21-1	-	TRBJ1-1	-
TGTGCCAGCAGCTGGGGTAGCGGTGTTCCCACAGATACGCAGTATTTT	CASSWGSGVPTDTQYF	TRBV27	-	TRBJ2-3	-